This TCR beta chain emerged from a study of early T cells in non-severe SARS-CoV-2 infection. About the research overall: Sequencing was performed on bulk RNA from unsorted whole blood, leaving chains unpaired.

Findings and limits, study-wide: Lookups in VDJdb leaned toward anti-spike CD8 responses and missed private and CD4 specificities.

This clonotype occurred many times. What it binds is not known. V lost 4 bases to trimming and J lost 0 bases, with 11 bases between them. The germline CDR1 and CDR2 sequences are MGHRA and YSYEKL. CDR3 length: 15 residues. Individual cDNA molecules received unique molecular identifiers. TCRdb passed the 5' RACE reads through MiXCR, listing each CDR3 protein once. The sample yields 90,000 to 100,000 distinct CDR3 sequences, about 13% seen once. Sequencing used whole blood. The chain recombines TRBV4-1 with TRBJ2-3; no clear D. This clonotype was obtained from an adult who was a healthcare worker with PCR-confirmed SARS-CoV-2 infection or an uninfected control (not recorded which). CDR3: CASSPAASSTDTQYF. CDR3 nucleotides: TGCGCCAGCAGCCCCGCCGCCTCTAGCACAGATACGCAGTATTTT.